This T cell receptor (beta chain) was identified during a study of cytomegalovirus exposure and HLA in healthy donors. Whole-study context: Later analysis reported that the approximately 110 validation repertoires shared the platform of the approximately 620 first-cohort repertoires. Study observations and caveats: In vitro work confirmed that three CMV-associated chains recognize CMV antigens.

The CDR3 contains 14 residues. V was pared by 3 bases and J by 7 bases, with 13 bases between. Germline CDR1 is SGHTA and CDR2 is FQGNSA. Assay: immunoSEQ multiplex PCR; the TCRdb copy retains only in-frame clones and omits some. Seen here are roughly 70,000 clones, around four fifths observed once, and the top ten hold about 3%. Points on this clone: The antigen is unknown.

The sequenced material came from PBMCs. This TCR came from a man younger than 40 in good health and CMV-seronegative. J is TRBJ1-5 and V is TRBV7-2; D is perhaps TRBD1 (5 bases). In nucleotides, the CDR3 is TGTGCCAGCAGCTTGTGGGGGGGTGGGCAGCCCCAGCATTTT. Translating it yields CASSLWGGGQPQHF. Based on the CDR3 plus reference TRBV7-2 and TRBJ1-5, the full variable domain is GAGVSQSPSNKVTEKGKDVELRCDPISGHTALYWYRQSLGQGLEFLIYFQGNSAPDKSGLPSDRFSAERTGGSVSTLTIQRTQQEDSAVYLCASSLWGGGQPQHFGDGTRLSIL.